This TCR beta chain was captured in a study of cytomegalovirus exposure and HLA in healthy donors. V shed 3 bases and J 3 bases; nucleotides not matched to a gene: 2. Per germline, CDR1 GTSNPN and CDR2 SVGIG (reference sequence). There are 14 residues in the CDR3. A multiplex PCR was run with 60 Vbeta primers and 13 Jbeta primers. This table comes from immunoSEQ multiplex PCR, and its TCRdb copy is limited to in-frame clones, with some not included. The sample consists of some 130,000 clones, approximately 77% of them appearing once. The clonotype comes from a man aged 30-40 years in good health and CMV-seronegative. Sequenced input: PBMCs. This chain links TRBV30 with TRBJ2-1, with TRBD2 matching 10 bases. The CDR3 region has the DNA TGTGCCTGGAGACCTAGCGGGAGCTACAATGAGCAGTTCTTC. Translation: CAWRPSGSYNEQFF.